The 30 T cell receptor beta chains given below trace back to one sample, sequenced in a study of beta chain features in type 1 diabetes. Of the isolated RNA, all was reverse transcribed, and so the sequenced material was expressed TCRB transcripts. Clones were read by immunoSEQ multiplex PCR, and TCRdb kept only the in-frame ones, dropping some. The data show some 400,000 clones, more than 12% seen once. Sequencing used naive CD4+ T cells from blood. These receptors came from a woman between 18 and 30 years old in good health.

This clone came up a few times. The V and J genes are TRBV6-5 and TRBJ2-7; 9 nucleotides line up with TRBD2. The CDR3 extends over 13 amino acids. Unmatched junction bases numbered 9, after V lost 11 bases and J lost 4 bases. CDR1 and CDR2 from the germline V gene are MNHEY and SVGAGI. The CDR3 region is CAAGGTASYEQYF. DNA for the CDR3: TGTGCCGCGGGGGGGACAGCTTCTTACGAGCAGTACTTC.

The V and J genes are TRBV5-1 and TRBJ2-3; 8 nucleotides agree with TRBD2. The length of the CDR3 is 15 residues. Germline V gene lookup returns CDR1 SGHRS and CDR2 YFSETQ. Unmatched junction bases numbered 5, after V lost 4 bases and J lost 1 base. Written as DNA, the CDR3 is TGCGCCAGCAGCGGATTAGCGGGGCGCACAGATACGCAGTATTTT. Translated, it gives CASSGLAGRTDTQYF.

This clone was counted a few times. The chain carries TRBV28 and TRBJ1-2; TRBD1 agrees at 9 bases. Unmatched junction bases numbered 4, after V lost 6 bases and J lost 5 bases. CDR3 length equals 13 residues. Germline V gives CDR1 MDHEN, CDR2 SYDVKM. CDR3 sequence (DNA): TGTGCCAGCAGGGGACAGGGAAGGTATGGCTACACCTTC. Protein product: CASRGQGRYGYTF.

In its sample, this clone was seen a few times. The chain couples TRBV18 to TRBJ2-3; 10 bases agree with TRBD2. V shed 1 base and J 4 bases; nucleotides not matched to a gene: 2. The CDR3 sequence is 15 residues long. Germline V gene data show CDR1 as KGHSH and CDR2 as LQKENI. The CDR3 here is CASSPLAGGADTQYF. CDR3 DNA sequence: TGTGCCAGCTCACCACTAGCGGGAGGTGCAGATACGCAGTATTTT.

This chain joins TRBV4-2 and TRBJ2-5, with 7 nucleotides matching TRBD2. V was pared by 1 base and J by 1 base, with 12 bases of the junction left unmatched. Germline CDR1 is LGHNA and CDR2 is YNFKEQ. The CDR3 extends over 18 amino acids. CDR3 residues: CASSQGGGPGGAQETQYF. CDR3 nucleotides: TGTGCCAGCAGCCAAGGGGGGGGTCCCGGAGGGGCCCAAGAGACCCAGTACTTC.

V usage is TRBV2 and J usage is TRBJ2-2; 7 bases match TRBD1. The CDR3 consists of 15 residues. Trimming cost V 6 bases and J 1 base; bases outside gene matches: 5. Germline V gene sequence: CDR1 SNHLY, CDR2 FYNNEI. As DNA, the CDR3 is TGTGCCAGCAGCCCCGGGACAGTGAACACCGGGGAGCTGTTTTTT. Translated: CASSPGTVNTGELFF.

CDR3 loop: CAWRVGLAGYYEQYF. In DNA form, the CDR3 reads TGTGCCTGGAGAGTAGGACTAGCGGGGTACTACGAGCAGTACTTC. The rearrangement joins TRBV30 to TRBJ2-7, with TRBD2 matching 12 bases. The CDR3 totals 15 residues. The germline gives CDR1 GTSNPN, CDR2 SVGIG (reference sequence). J gave up 3 bases and V 3 bases, and 6 bases lay outside the gene matches.

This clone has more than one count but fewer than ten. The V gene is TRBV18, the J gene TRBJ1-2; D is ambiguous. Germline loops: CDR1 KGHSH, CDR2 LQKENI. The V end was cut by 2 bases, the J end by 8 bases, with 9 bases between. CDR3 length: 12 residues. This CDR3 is CASSPGSLGYTF. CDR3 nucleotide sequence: TGTGCCAGCTCACCAGGGAGTTTGGGCTACACCTTC.

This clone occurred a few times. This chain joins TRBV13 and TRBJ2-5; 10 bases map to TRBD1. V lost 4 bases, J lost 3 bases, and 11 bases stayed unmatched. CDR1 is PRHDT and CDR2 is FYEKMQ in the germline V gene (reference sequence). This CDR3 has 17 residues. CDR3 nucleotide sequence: TGTGCCAGCAGCTCGAGTAGGGACAGGGGTTCTAAAGAGACCCAGTACTTC. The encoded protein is CASSSSRDRGSKETQYF.

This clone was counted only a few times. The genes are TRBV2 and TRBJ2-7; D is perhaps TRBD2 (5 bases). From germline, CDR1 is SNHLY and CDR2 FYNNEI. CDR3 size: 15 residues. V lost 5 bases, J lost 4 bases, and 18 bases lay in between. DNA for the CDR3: TGTGCCAGCAGTTTCGACGAGGGCCGACGGTACGAGCAGTACTTC. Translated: CASSFDEGRRYEQYF. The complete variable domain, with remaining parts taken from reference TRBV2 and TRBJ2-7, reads EPEVTQTPSHQVTQMGQEVILRCVPISNHLYFYWYRQILGQKVEFLVSFYNNEISEKSEIFDDQFSVERPDGSNFTLKIRSTKLEDSAMYFCASSFDEGRRYEQYFGPGTRLTVT.

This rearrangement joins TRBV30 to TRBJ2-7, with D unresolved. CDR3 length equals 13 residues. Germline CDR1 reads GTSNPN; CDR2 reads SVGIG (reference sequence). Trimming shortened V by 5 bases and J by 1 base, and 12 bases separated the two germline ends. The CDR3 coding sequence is TGTGCCTGGCTGCAGACGAGGTCCTACGAGCAGTACTTC. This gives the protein CAWLQTRSYEQYF.

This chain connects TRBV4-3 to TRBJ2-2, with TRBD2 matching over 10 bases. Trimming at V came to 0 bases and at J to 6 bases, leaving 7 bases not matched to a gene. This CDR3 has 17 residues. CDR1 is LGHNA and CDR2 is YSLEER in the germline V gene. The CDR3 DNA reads TGCGCCAGCAGCCAAGAGATAGCGGGAGGAGGGTCCGGGGAGCTGTTTTTT. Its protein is CASSQEIAGGGSGELFF.

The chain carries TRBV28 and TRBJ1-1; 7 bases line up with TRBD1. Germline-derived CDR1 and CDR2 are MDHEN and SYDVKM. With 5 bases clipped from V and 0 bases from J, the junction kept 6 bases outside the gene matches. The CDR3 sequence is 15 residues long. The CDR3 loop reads CASSPRTGMNTEAFF. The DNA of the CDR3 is TGTGCCAGCAGTCCCCGGACAGGAATGAACACTGAAGCTTTCTTT.

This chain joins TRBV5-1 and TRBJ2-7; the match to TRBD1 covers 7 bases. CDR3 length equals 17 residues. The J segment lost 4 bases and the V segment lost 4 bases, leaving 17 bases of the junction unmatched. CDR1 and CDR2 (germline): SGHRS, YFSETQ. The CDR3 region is CASSGNVGQVGSYEQYF. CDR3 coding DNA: TGCGCCAGCAGCGGGAACGTCGGACAGGTGGGATCATACGAGCAGTACTTC. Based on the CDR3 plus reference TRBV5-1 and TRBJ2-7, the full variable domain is KAGVTQTPRYLIKTRGQQVTLSCSPISGHRSVSWYQQTPGQGLQFLFEYFSETQRNKGNFPGRFSGRQFSNSRSEMNVSTLELGDSALYLCASSGNVGQVGSYEQYFGPGTRLTVT.

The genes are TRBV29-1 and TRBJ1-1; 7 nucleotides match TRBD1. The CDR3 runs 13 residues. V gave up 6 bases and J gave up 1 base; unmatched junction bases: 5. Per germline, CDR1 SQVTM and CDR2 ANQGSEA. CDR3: CSVQGQQNTEAFF. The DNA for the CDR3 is TGCAGCGTGCAGGGACAGCAGAACACTGAAGCTTTCTTT.

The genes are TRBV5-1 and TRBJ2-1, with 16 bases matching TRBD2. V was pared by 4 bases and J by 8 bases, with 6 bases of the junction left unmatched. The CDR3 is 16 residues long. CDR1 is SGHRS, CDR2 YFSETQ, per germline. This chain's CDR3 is CASSPGLAGGLDEQFF. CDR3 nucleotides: TGCGCCAGCAGCCCGGGACTAGCGGGAGGGTTGGATGAGCAGTTCTTC. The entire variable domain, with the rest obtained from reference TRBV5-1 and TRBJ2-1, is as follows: KAGVTQTPRYLIKTRGQQVTLSCSPISGHRSVSWYQQTPGQGLQFLFEYFSETQRNKGNFPGRFSGRQFSNSRSEMNVSTLELGDSALYLCASSPGLAGGLDEQFFGPGTRLTVL.

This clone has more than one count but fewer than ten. This CDR3 is CASSFLQGLNEQFF. The DNA for the CDR3 is TGCGCCAGCAGCTTCCTTCAGGGTCTGAATGAGCAGTTCTTC. The chain uses TRBV5-1 and TRBJ2-1, with TRBD1 as a possible D gene (5 bases). CDR1 and CDR2 (germline): SGHRS, YFSETQ. CDR3 length: 14 residues. V lost 2 bases, J lost 7 bases, and 13 bases lay in between.

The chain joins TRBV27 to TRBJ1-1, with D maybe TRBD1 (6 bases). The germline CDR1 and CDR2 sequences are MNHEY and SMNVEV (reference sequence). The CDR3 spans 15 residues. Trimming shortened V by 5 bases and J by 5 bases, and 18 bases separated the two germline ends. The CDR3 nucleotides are TGTGCCAGCAGTGCCAGAACAGGGAGTTGGACTGAAGCTTTCTTT. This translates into CASSARTGSWTEAFF.

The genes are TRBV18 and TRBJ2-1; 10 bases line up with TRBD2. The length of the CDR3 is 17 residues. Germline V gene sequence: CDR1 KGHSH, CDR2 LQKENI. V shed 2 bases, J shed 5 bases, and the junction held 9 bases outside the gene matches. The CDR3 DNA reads TGTGCCAGCTCACCATTAACTAGCGGGAAAGGTGACAATGAGCAGTTCTTC. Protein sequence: CASSPLTSGKGDNEQFF.

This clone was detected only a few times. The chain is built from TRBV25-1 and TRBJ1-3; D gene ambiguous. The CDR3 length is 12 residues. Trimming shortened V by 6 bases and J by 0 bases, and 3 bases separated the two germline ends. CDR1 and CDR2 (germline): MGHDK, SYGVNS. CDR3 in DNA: TGTGCCAGCAGGAGCTCTGGAAACACCATATATTTT. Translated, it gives CASRSSGNTIYF.

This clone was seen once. The CDR3 reads CASSLGTGGTNEKLFF. CDR3 sequence (DNA): TGTGCCAGCAGCTTAGGGACAGGGGGAACTAATGAAAAACTGTTTTTT. The chain carries TRBV7-8 and TRBJ1-4; the match to TRBD1 covers 10 bases. There are 16 residues in the CDR3. J lost 1 base, V lost 1 base, and 0 bases had no gene match. Germline V gene sequence: CDR1 SGHVS, CDR2 FQNEAQ.

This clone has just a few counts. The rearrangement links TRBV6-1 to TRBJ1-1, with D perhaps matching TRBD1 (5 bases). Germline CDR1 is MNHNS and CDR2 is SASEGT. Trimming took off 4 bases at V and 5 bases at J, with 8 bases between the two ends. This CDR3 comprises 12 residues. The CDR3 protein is CASSARGTEAFF. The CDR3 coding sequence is TGTGCCAGCAGTGCCCGGGGGACTGAAGCTTTCTTT.

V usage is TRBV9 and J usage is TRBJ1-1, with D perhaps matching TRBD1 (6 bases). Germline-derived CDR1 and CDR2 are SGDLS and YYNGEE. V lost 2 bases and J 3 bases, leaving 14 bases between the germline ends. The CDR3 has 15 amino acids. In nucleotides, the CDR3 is TGTGCCAGCAGCGTTATTCCGGACAGTTACACTGAAGCTTTCTTT. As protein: CASSVIPDSYTEAFF.

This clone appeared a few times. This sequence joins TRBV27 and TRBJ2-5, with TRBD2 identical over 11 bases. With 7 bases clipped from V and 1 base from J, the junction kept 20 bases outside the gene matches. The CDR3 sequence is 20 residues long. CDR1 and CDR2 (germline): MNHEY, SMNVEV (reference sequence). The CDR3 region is CASTLDRVIAGGFSQETQYF. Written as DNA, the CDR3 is TGTGCCAGCACCCTGGACAGGGTGATAGCGGGAGGGTTTAGCCAAGAGACCCAGTACTTC.

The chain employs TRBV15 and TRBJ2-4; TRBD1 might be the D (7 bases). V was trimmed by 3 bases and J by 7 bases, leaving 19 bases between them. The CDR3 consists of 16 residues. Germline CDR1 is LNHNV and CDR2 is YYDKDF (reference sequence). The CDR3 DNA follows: TGTGCCACCAGCAGGCCCGACAGGGTGGGGGGCAACATTCAGTACTTC. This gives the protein CATSRPDRVGGNIQYF.

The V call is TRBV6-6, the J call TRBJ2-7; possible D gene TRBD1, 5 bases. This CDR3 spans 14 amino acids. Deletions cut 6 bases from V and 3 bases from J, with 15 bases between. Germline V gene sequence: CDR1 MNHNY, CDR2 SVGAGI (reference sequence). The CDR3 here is CASRAGYWIYEQYF. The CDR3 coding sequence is TGTGCCAGCAGGGCAGGGTATTGGATCTACGAGCAGTACTTC.

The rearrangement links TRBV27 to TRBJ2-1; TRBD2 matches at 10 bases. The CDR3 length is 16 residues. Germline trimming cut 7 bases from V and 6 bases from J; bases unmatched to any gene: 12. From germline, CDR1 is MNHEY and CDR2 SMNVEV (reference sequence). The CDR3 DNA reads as TGTGCCAGCACCCGGACTAGCGGAGGACTTATCAATGAGCAGTTCTTC. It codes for CASTRTSGGLINEQFF.

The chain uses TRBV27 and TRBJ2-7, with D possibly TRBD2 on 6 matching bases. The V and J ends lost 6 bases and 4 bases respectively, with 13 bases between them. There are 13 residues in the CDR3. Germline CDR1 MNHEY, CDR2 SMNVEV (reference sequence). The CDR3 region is CASRGGIAYEQYF. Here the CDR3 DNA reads TGTGCCAGCAGGGGCGGGATTGCGTACGAGCAGTACTTC.

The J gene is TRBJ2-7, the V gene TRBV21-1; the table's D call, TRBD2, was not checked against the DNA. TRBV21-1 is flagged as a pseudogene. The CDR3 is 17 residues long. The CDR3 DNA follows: TGTGCCAGCAGCAAAGATTCCAGAGGGACTGTTTCCTACGAGCAGTACTTC. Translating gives CASSKDSRGTVSYEQYF.

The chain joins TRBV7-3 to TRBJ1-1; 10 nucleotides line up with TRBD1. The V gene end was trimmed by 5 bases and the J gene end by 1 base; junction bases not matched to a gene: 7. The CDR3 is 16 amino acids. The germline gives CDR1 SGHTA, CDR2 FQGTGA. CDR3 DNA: TGTGCCAGCAGCCTGGGACAGGGGTACCCGAACACTGAAGCTTTCTTT. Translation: CASSLGQGYPNTEAFF.